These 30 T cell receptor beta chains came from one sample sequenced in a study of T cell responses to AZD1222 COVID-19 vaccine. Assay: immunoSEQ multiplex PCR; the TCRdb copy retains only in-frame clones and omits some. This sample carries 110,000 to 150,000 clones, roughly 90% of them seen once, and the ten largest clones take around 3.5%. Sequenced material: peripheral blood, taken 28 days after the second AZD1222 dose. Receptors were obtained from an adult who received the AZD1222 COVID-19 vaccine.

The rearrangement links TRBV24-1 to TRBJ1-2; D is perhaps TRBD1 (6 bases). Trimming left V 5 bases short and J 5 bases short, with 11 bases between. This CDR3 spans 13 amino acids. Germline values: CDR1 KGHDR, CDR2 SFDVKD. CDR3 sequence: CATSAGDGYGYTF. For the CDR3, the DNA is TGTGCCACCAGTGCAGGGGATGGATATGGCTACACCTTC.

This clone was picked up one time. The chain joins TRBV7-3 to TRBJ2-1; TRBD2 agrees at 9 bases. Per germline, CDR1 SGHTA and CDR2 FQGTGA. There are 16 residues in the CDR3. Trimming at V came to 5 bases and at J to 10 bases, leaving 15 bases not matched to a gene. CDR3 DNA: TGTGCCAGCAGCCTGACTAGCGGAGAGGGTCTAGTGGAGCAGTTCTTC. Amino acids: CASSLTSGEGLVEQFF.

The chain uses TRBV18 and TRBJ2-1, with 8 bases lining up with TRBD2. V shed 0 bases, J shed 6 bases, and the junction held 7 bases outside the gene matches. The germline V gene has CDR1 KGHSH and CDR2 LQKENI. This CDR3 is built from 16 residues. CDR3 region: CASSPPAGGRGNEQFF. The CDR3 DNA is TGTGCCAGCTCACCACCGGCGGGAGGTCGCGGCAATGAGCAGTTCTTC.

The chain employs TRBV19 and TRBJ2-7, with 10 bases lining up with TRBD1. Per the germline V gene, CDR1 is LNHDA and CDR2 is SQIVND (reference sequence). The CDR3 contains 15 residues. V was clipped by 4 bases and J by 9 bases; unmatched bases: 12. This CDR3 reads CASSRLPGQGTGQYF. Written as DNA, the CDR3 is TGTGCCAGTAGTAGACTCCCGGGACAGGGGACCGGGCAGTACTTC.

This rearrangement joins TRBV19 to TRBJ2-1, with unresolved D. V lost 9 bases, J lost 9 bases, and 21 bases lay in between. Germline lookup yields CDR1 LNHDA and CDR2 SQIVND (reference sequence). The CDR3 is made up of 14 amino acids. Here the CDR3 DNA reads TGTGCCAGCCAGGACGAGCCGATTCATGGTGAGCAGTTCTTC. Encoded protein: CASQDEPIHGEQFF.

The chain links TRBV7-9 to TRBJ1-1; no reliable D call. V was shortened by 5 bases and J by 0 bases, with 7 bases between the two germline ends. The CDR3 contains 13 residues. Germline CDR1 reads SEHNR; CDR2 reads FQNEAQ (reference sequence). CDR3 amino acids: CASSRTLNTEAFF. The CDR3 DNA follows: TGTGCCAGCAGCCGAACCCTGAACACTGAAGCTTTCTTT.

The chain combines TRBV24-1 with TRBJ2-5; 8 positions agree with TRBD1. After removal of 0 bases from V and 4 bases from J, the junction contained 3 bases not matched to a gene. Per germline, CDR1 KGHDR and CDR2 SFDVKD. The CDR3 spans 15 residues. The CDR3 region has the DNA TGTGCCACCAGTGATTTGAAGGACAGGGTAGAGACCCAGTACTTC. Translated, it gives CATSDLKDRVETQYF.

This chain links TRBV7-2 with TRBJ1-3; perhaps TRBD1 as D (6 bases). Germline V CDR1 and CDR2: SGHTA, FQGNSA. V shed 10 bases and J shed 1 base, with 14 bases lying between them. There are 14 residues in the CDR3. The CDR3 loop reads CATRGGESGNTIYF. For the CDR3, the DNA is TGTGCCACCAGGGGTGGGGAGTCTGGAAACACCATATATTTT. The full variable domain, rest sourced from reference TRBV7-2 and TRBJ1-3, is GAGVSQSPSNKVTEKGKDVELRCDPISGHTALYWYRQSLGQGLEFLIYFQGNSAPDKSGLPSDRFSAERTGGSVSTLTIQRTQQEDSAVYLCATRGGESGNTIYFGEGSWLTVV.

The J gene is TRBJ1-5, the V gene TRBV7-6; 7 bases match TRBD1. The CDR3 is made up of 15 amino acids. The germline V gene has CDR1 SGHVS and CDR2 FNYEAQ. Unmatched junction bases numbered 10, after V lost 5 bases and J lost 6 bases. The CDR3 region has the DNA TGTGCCAGCAGCGAGGAAGAGGGGGCGAGTCAGCCCCAGCATTTT. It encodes CASSEEEGASQPQHF.

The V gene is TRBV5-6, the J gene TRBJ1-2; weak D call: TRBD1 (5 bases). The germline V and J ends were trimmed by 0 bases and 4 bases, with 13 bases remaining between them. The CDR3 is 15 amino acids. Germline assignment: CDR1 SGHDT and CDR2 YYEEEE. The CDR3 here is CASSLVWGRTYGYTF. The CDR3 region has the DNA TGTGCCAGCAGCTTGGTGTGGGGACGGACCTATGGCTACACCTTC.

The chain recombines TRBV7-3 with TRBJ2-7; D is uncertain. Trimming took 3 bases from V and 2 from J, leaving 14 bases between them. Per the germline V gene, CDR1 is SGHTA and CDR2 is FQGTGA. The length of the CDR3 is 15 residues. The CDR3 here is CASSLSPATPYEQYF. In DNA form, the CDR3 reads TGTGCCAGCAGCTTGAGTCCAGCGACCCCCTACGAGCAGTACTTC. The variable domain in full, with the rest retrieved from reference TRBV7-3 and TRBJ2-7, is GAGVSQTPSNKVTEKGKYVELRCDPISGHTALYWYRQSLGQGPEFLIYFQGTGAADDSGLPNDRFFAVRPEGSVSTLKIQRTERGDSAVYLCASSLSPATPYEQYFGPGTRLTVT.

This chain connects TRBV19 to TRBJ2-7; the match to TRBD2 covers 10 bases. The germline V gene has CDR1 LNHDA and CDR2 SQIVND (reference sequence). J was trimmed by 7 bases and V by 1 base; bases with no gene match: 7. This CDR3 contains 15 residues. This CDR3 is CASSIGTSGLREQYF. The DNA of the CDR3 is TGTGCCAGTAGTATAGGGACTAGCGGCCTTCGTGAGCAGTACTTC.

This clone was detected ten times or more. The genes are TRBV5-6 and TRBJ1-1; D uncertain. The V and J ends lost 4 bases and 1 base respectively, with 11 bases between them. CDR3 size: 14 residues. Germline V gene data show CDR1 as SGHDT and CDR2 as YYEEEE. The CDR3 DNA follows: TGTGCCAGCAGCCGGCCCTGGGGGAACACTGAAGCTTTCTTT. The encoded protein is CASSRPWGNTEAFF.

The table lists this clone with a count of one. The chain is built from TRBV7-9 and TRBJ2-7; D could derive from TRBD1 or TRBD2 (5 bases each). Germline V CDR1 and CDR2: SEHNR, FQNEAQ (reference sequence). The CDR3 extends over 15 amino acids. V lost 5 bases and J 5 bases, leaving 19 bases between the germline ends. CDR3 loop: CASSPLGRPLDEQYF. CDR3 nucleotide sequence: TGTGCCAGCAGCCCCCTGGGACGGCCCCTAGACGAGCAGTACTTC.

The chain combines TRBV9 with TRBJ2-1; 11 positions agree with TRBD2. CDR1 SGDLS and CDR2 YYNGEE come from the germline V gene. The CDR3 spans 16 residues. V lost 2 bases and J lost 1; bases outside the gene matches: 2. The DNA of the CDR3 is TGTGCCAGCAGCGTCCGACTAGCGGGATCCTACAATGAGCAGTTCTTC. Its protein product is CASSVRLAGSYNEQFF.

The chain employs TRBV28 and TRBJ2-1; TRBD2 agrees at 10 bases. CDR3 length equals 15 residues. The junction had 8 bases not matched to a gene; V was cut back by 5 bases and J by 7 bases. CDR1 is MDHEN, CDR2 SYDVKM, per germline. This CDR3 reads CASSLSGRAKNEQFF. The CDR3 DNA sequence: TGTGCCAGCAGTCTGAGCGGGAGGGCTAAGAATGAGCAGTTCTTC. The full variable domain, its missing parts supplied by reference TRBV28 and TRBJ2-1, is DVKVTQSSRYLVKRTGEKVFLECVQDMDHENMFWYRQDPGLGLRLIYFSYDVKMKEKGDIPEGYSVSREKKERFSLILESASTNQTSMYLCASSLSGRAKNEQFFGPGTRLTVL.

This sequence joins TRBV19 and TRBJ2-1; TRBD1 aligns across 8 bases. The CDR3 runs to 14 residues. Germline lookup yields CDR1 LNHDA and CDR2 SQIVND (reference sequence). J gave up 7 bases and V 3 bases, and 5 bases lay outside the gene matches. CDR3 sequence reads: CASSIQGARNEQFF. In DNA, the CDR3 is TGTGCCAGTAGTATCCAGGGGGCGAGGAATGAGCAGTTCTTC.

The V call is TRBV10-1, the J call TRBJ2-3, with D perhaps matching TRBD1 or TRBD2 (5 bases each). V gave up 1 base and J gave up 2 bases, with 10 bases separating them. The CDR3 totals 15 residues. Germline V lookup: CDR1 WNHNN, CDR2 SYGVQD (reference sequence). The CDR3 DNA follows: TGCGCCAGCAGTGAGTGGGACGGGTACACAGATACGCAGTATTTT. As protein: CASSEWDGYTDTQYF.

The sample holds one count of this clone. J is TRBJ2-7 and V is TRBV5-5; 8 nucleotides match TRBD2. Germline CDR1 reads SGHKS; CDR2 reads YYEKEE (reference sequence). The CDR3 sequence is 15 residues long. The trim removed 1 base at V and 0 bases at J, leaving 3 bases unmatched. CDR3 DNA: TGTGCCAGCAGCTTGAACGGGAGGGCCTCCTACGAGCAGTACTTC. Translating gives CASSLNGRASYEQYF. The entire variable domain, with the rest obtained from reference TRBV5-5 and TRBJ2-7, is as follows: DAGVTQSPTHLIKTRGQQVTLRCSPISGHKSVSWYQQVLGQGPQFIFQYYEKEERGRGNFPDRFSARQFPNYSSELNVNALLLGDSALYLCASSLNGRASYEQYFGPGTRLTVT.

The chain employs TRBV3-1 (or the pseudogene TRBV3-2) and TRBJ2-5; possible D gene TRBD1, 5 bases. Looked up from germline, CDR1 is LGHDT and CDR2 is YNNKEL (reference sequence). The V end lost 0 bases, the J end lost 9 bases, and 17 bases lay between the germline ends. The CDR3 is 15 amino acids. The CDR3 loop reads CASSQDLSQGMSQYF. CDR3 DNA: TGTGCCAGCAGCCAAGATTTAAGCCAGGGTATGTCCCAGTACTTC.

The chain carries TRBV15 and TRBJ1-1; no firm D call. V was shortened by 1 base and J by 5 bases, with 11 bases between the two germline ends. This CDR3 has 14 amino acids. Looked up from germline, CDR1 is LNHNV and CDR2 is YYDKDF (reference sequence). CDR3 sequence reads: CATSRAPRETEAFF. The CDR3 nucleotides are TGTGCCACCAGCAGAGCCCCGAGGGAGACTGAAGCTTTCTTT.

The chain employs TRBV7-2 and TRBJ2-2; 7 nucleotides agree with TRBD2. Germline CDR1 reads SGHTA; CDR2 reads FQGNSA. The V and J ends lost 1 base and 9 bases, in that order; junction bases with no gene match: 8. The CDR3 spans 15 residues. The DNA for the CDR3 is TGTGCCAGCAGCTTAGGACTAGCCGGCTCCAGGGAGCTGTTTTTT. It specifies CASSLGLAGSRELFF.

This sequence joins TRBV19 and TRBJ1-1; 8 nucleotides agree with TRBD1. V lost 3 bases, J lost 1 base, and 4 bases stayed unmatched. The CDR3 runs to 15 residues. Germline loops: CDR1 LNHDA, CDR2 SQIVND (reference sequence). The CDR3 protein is CASSIQGARNTEAFF. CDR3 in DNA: TGTGCCAGTAGTATTCAGGGGGCCAGGAACACTGAAGCTTTCTTT.

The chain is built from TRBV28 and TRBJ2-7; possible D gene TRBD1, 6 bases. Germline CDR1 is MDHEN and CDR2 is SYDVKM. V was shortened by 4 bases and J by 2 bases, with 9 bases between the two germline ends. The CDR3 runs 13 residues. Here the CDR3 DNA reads TGTGCCAGCAGTTCTGGACAGACCTACGAGCAGTACTTC. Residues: CASSSGQTYEQYF.

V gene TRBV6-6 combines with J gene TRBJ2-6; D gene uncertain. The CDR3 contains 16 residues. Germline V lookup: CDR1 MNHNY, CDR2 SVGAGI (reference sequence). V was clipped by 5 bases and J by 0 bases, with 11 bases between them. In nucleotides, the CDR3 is TGTGCCAGCAGTCGATACTTTAGCTCTGGGGCCAACGTCCTGACTTTC. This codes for CASSRYFSSGANVLTF.

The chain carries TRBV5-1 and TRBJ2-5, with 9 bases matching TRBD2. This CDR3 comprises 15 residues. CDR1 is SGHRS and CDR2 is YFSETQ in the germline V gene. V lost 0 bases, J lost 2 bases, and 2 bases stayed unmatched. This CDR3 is CASSLGLAGQETQYF. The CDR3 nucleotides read TGCGCCAGCAGCTTGGGGCTAGCGGGACAAGAGACCCAGTACTTC.

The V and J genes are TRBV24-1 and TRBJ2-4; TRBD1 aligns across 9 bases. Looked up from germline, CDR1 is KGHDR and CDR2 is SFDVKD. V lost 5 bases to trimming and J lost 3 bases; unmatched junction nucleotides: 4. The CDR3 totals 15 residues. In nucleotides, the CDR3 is TGTGCCACCAGTGCCGTGACAGGGGGCAAAAACATTCAGTACTTC. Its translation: CATSAVTGGKNIQYF.

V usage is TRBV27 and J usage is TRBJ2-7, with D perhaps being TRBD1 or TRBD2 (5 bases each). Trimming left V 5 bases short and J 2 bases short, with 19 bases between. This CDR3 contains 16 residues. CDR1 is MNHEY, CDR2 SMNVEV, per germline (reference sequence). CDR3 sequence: CASSPTVGTFTYEQYF. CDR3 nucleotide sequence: TGTGCCAGCAGTCCAACCGTCGGGACGTTTACCTACGAGCAGTACTTC.

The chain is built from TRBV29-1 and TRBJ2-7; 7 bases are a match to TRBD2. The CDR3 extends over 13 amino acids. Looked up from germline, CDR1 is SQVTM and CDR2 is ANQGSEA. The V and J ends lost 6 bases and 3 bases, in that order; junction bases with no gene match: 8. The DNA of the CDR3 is TGCAGCGTAGTTGCGGGAGCCCTCTACGAGCAGTACTTC. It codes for CSVVAGALYEQYF.

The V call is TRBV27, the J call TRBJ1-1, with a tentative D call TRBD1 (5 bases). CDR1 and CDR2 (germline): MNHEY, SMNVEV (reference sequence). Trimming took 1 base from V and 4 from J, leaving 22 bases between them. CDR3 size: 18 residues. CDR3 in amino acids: CASSLYGQGGLLSTEAFF. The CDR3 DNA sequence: TGTGCCAGCAGTTTATATGGGCAGGGCGGGTTGCTGAGCACTGAAGCTTTCTTT.